Shown below are 31 T cell receptor beta chains from a single sample sequenced in a study of technical replicates of blood from a handful of donors. Method: immunoSEQ multiplex PCR; TCRdb's copy keeps in-frame clones and lacks some. This sample carries some 93,000 clones, 95% of them seen once, and the ten largest clones take roughly 0.28%. Sequenced: T cells isolated from PBMCs. These receptors were collected from a human donor in good health.

J is TRBJ2-7 and V is TRBV5-4; 7 nucleotides align to TRBD2. CDR3 length: 12 amino acids. CDR1 is SGHNT, CDR2 YYREEE, per germline (reference sequence). With 3 bases clipped from V and 6 bases from J, the junction kept 3 bases outside the gene matches. CDR3 nucleotides: TGTGCCAGCAGCTGGGGGGGGGTCGAGCAGTACTTC. Translating it yields CASSWGGVEQYF.

In this sample, this clone turned up once. The chain carries TRBV29-1 and TRBJ2-5; TRBD1 agrees at 7 bases. The ends lost 6 bases at V and 4 bases at J; junction bases unmatched: 11. The V gene's germline CDR1 is SQVTM and CDR2 ANQGSEA. This CDR3 is built from 14 residues. The CDR3 spells CSVCRGNRGETQYF. The CDR3 DNA reads as TGCAGCGTCTGCCGAGGGAACAGGGGAGAGACCCAGTACTTC.

This chain links TRBV10-3 with TRBJ2-7; D is perhaps TRBD1 (5 bases). Germline V gene data show CDR1 as ENHRY and CDR2 as SYGVKD. The ends were cut back, 6 bases at V and 5 bases at J, with 17 bases in the middle. This CDR3 comprises 14 residues. In nucleotides, the CDR3 is TGTGCCATCAGGGGTCTGGGGATAGGGGACGAGCAGTACTTC. This translates into CAIRGLGIGDEQYF.

The chain recombines TRBV7-2 with TRBJ2-5; D may be TRBD2 (6 bases). Trimming took 1 base from V and 5 from J, leaving 11 bases between them. CDR1 is SGHTA, CDR2 FQGNSA, per germline. The CDR3 extends over 14 amino acids. The CDR3 loop reads CASSLGPGRETQYF. The CDR3 DNA sequence: TGTGCCAGCAGCTTAGGCCCAGGGAGGGAGACCCAGTACTTC. The whole variable domain, remainder taken from reference TRBV7-2 and TRBJ2-5, is GAGVSQSPSNKVTEKGKDVELRCDPISGHTALYWYRQSLGQGLEFLIYFQGNSAPDKSGLPSDRFSAERTGGSVSTLTIQRTQQEDSAVYLCASSLGPGRETQYFGPGTRLLVL.

The rearrangement links TRBV11-3 to TRBJ1-2; 12 bases match TRBD1. The CDR3 runs 17 residues. The V segment lost 1 base and the J segment 4 bases; nucleotides outside the gene matches: 7. The germline gives CDR1 SGHNT, CDR2 YENEEA. In DNA form, the CDR3 reads TGTGCCAGCAGCTTAGGCGGGGACAGGGGGCTCGGCTATGGCTACACCTTC. As protein: CASSLGGDRGLGYGYTF.

In DNA form, the CDR3 reads TGTGCCAGCAGCTCACCCATTGCGGGGGACGGCTACGAGCAGTACTTC. This encodes CASSSPIAGDGYEQYF. V is TRBV7-9 and J is TRBJ2-7; 7 bases fit TRBD2. Per the germline V gene, CDR1 is SEHNR and CDR2 is FQNEAQ (reference sequence). The CDR3 is made up of 16 amino acids. Trimming at V came to 4 bases and at J to 3 bases, leaving 12 bases not matched to a gene. Looking up the rest from reference TRBV7-9 and TRBJ2-7 gives the full variable domain: DTGVSQNPRHKITKRGQNVTFRCDPISEHNRLYWYRQTLGQGPEFLTYFQNEAQLEKSRLLSDRFSAERPKGSFSTLEIQRTEQGDSAMYLCASSSPIAGDGYEQYFGPGTRLTVT.

The chain is built from TRBV29-1 and TRBJ2-1, with D possibly being TRBD2 (6 bases). The germline V and J ends were trimmed by 6 bases and 3 bases, with 15 bases remaining between them. The CDR3 extends over 14 amino acids. Germline V gene data show CDR1 as SQVTM and CDR2 as ANQGSEA. The CDR3 region has the DNA TGCAGCGTGCACCCCGGGACTTTCTACAATGAGCAGTTCTTC. Encoded protein: CSVHPGTFYNEQFF.

The chain has TRBV19 and TRBJ2-7; D is possibly TRBD1 (5 bases). Trimming removed 3 bases at V and 1 base at J, with 16 bases between. Germline CDR1 is LNHDA and CDR2 is SQIVND (reference sequence). This CDR3 contains 16 residues. CDR3 protein: CASSIGSLRQSYEQYF. The CDR3 region has the DNA TGTGCCAGTAGTATCGGAAGTCTCAGACAGTCCTACGAGCAGTACTTC.

The chain carries TRBV4-1 and TRBJ2-7; D not certain. V gave up 4 bases and J gave up 6 bases, with 13 bases separating them. The CDR3 totals 13 residues. CDR1 and CDR2 from the germline V gene are MGHRA and YSYEKL. As DNA, the CDR3 is TGCGCCAGCAGCCGGGCCCAACGCGCCGAGCAGTACTTC. Translated, it gives CASSRAQRAEQYF.

In this sample, this clone turned up once. The J gene is TRBJ2-1, the V gene TRBV6-1; possibly TRBD1 for D (6 bases). This CDR3 has 16 amino acids. With 0 bases removed from V and 2 bases from J, the gap between germline ends came to 11 bases. Germline V gives CDR1 MNHNS, CDR2 SASEGT. CDR3 sequence: CASSEARYRAYNEQFF. The CDR3 nucleotides are TGTGCCAGCAGTGAAGCGAGGTACAGGGCCTACAATGAGCAGTTCTTC.

V gene TRBV10-2 combines with J gene TRBJ2-5; D may be TRBD1 (6 bases). The closer fit of TRBJ2-7 to the DNA end suggests the J call may be wrong. This CDR3 has 14 amino acids. Germline loops: CDR1 WSHSY, CDR2 SAAADI. CDR3 DNA sequence: TGCGCCAGCAGTGAGAGCAGGGGCATGGACGAGCAGTACTTC. This codes for CASSESRGMDEQYF.

The count of this clone is one. Additional DNA sequences in this sample encode the identical CDR3. The V call is TRBV7-9, the J call TRBJ2-7, with D perhaps TRBD1 (5 bases). Trimming stripped 4 bases from V and 3 bases from J, with 7 bases between. CDR3 length equals 12 residues. The germline gives CDR1 SEHNR, CDR2 FQNEAQ (reference sequence). The CDR3 loop is CASSSQGYEQYF. CDR3 DNA sequence: TGTGCCAGCAGCTCCCAGGGCTACGAGCAGTACTTC.

This rearrangement joins TRBV6-5 to TRBJ1-2; 9 positions agree with TRBD1. There are 14 residues in the CDR3. Germline V gene lookup returns CDR1 MNHEY and CDR2 SVGAGI. The trim removed 7 bases at V and 5 bases at J, leaving 8 bases unmatched. The CDR3 protein is CASTPGQGLYGYTF. CDR3 DNA sequence: TGTGCCAGCACCCCGGGACAGGGACTTTATGGCTACACCTTC.

The genes are TRBV28 and TRBJ2-1; a weak D match, TRBD2 (7 bases). Looked up from germline, CDR1 is MDHEN and CDR2 is SYDVKM. CDR3 length equals 14 residues. The germline V and J ends were trimmed by 7 bases and 5 bases, with 15 bases remaining between them. CDR3 amino acids: CASTPGGAHNEQFF. CDR3 in DNA: TGTGCCAGCACGCCGGGGGGCGCCCACAATGAGCAGTTCTTC.

This chain uses TRBV19 with TRBJ2-3, with 11 nucleotides matching TRBD2. CDR1 is LNHDA and CDR2 is SQIVND in the germline V gene (reference sequence). The CDR3 consists of 15 residues. Germline trimming cut 6 bases from V and 5 bases from J; bases unmatched to any gene: 7. The CDR3 region has the DNA TGTGCCAGTAGCTCCGGGACTAGCGGTGAAGATACGCAGTATTTT. It translates to CASSSGTSGEDTQYF.

This sequence joins TRBV30 and TRBJ1-1; D is possibly TRBD1 (5 bases). This CDR3 region has 15 residues. V gave up 2 bases and J gave up 5 bases, with 18 bases separating them. Germline CDR1 reads GTSNPN; CDR2 reads SVGIG (reference sequence). CDR3 sequence reads: CAWSRPRGSETEAFF. The CDR3 DNA reads as TGTGCCTGGAGTCGCCCTCGGGGGAGTGAGACTGAAGCTTTCTTT.

The rearrangement links TRBV4-1 to TRBJ1-1; no reliable D call. From germline, CDR1 is MGHRA and CDR2 YSYEKL. The CDR3 has 18 residues. Trimming pared 1 base from V and 4 bases from J, leaving 22 bases between. CDR3 DNA: TGCGCCAGCAGCCAAGGCCCGACGAAAGGAGATGTCGGCACTGAAGCTTTCTTT. As protein: CASSQGPTKGDVGTEAFF.

This clone was seen once. The V gene is TRBV6-4, the J gene TRBJ1-1; TRBD1 might be the D (6 bases). V lost 3 bases and J lost 6, with 23 bases in between. The germline gives CDR1 MRHNA, CDR2 SNTAGT. The CDR3 spans 17 residues. This CDR3 reads CASSDSPLGATKAEAFF. The CDR3 bases are TGTGCCAGCAGTGATTCCCCCCTGGGGGCGACGAAGGCTGAAGCTTTCTTT.

The chain is built from TRBV19 and TRBJ2-7, with D uncertain. This CDR3 spans 15 amino acids. From germline, CDR1 is LNHDA and CDR2 SQIVND (reference sequence). Trimming removed 6 bases at V and 3 bases at J, with 18 bases between. The CDR3 loop reads CASRRRVGDGYEQYF. CDR3 DNA sequence: TGTGCCAGTAGGCGTCGGGTAGGAGATGGCTACGAGCAGTACTTC.

The chain recombines TRBV4-1 with TRBJ1-1; 11 bases map to TRBD1. CDR1 MGHRA and CDR2 YSYEKL come from the germline V gene. The CDR3 contains 18 residues. J was trimmed by 0 bases and V by 1 base; bases with no gene match: 7. The CDR3 sequence is CASSQGDRGTFMNTEAFF. CDR3 DNA sequence: TGCGCCAGCAGCCAAGGGGACAGGGGGACTTTCATGAACACTGAAGCTTTCTTT.

CDR3 region: CASSFGTSGYNEQFF. CDR3 sequence (DNA): TGCGCCAGCAGCTTTGGGACTAGCGGTTACAATGAGCAGTTCTTC. The chain is built from TRBV5-1 and TRBJ2-1; TRBD2 agrees at 11 bases. Germline-derived CDR1 and CDR2 are SGHRS and YFSETQ. The V and J ends lost 2 bases and 4 bases, in that order; junction bases with no gene match: 2. The CDR3 has 15 amino acids.

The chain combines TRBV4-1 with TRBJ2-7; 10 bases map to TRBD1. With V trimmed by 3 bases and J by 3 bases, 11 bases remained unmatched. The CDR3 has 17 residues. Germline values: CDR1 MGHRA, CDR2 YSYEKL. The CDR3 sequence: CASSHRVSGTGDYEQYF. The CDR3 nucleotides read TGCGCCAGCAGCCACCGAGTCTCCGGGACAGGGGACTACGAGCAGTACTTC.

The chain uses TRBV4-1 and TRBJ1-6, with D uncertain. The length of the CDR3 is 16 residues. The V gene lost 4 bases and the J gene lost 3 bases, with 13 bases spanning the gap. The V gene's germline CDR1 is MGHRA and CDR2 YSYEKL. The DNA of the CDR3 is TGCGCCAGCAGCCCACAGACCGATTACTATAATTCACCCCTCCACTTT. This codes for CASSPQTDYYNSPLHF.

This clone was picked up one time. The J gene is TRBJ1-1, the V gene TRBV20-1; D may be TRBD1 (6 bases). Trimming pared 5 bases from V and 7 bases from J, leaving 11 bases between. Germline CDR1 and CDR2: DFQATT and SNEGSKA (reference sequence). This CDR3 comprises 11 residues. The CDR3 here is CSASDRSEAFF. The CDR3, as DNA: TGCAGTGCTTCCGACAGGAGTGAAGCTTTCTTT.

The V call is TRBV5-4, the J call TRBJ2-5; D is perhaps TRBD2 (6 bases). V was shortened by 4 bases and J by 4 bases, with 17 bases between the two germline ends. The CDR3 is 15 amino acids. Germline CDR1 SGHNT, CDR2 YYREEE (reference sequence). Here the CDR3 DNA reads TGTGCCAGCAGCGGTTGGGCGCTGGGAGGAGAGACCCAGTACTTC. Protein sequence: CASSGWALGGETQYF. The full variable domain, with the rest looked up from reference TRBV5-4 and TRBJ2-5, is ETGVTQSPTHLIKTRGQQVTLRCSSQSGHNTVSWYQQALGQGPQFIFQYYREEENGRGNFPPRFSGLQFPNYSSELNVNALELDDSALYLCASSGWALGGETQYFGPGTRLLVL.

The chain uses TRBV25-1 and TRBJ2-2; 7 nucleotides agree with TRBD2. Germline V gene sequence: CDR1 MGHDK, CDR2 SYGVNS. The CDR3 spans 15 residues. V gave up 6 bases and J gave up 0 bases; unmatched junction bases: 4. The CDR3 nucleotides read TGTGCCAGCAGGGGGGGAGGGGCGAACACCGGGGAGCTGTTTTTT. The encoded protein is CASRGGGANTGELFF.

This chain joins TRBV6-1 and TRBJ2-7; tentative D call: TRBD2 (7 bases). The V end was cut by 6 bases, the J end by 2 bases, with 14 bases between. Germline values: CDR1 MNHNS, CDR2 SASEGT. This CDR3 is 14 amino acids long. In nucleotides, the CDR3 is TGTGCCAGCAGGGGGGGGGCGGCCGCCTACGAGCAGTACTTC. Encoded protein: CASRGGAAAYEQYF.

V usage is TRBV7-8 and J usage is TRBJ2-7, with TRBD1 matching over 12 bases. Trimming removed 1 base from V and 4 bases from J; junction bases left unmatched: 2. The CDR3 is 15 amino acids. Germline-derived CDR1 and CDR2 are SGHVS and FQNEAQ. CDR3 sequence: CASSLGGQGAYEQYF. The CDR3 DNA sequence: TGTGCCAGCAGCTTAGGGGGACAGGGGGCGTACGAGCAGTACTTC.

The genes are TRBV10-2 and TRBJ2-7; weak D call: TRBD1 (5 bases). The CDR3 is made up of 11 amino acids. Germline V gene sequence: CDR1 WSHSY, CDR2 SAAADI. Trimming removed 5 bases at V and 5 bases at J, with 7 bases between. This chain's CDR3 is CASSQGDEQYF. The CDR3 DNA follows: TGCGCCAGCAGTCAGGGCGACGAGCAGTACTTC.

The chain combines TRBV28 with TRBJ2-2, with 8 bases aligning to TRBD2. With 6 bases clipped from V and 4 bases from J, the junction kept 7 bases outside the gene matches. The germline V gene encodes CDR1 MDHEN and CDR2 SYDVKM. The CDR3 length is 15 residues. The CDR3 sequence is CASSPGTRPTGELFF. The CDR3 DNA reads TGTGCCAGCAGCCCCGGGACTAGGCCCACCGGGGAGCTGTTTTTT.

The chain links TRBV2 to TRBJ1-2, with D possibly TRBD1 on 5 matching bases. Germline values: CDR1 SNHLY, CDR2 FYNNEI. The CDR3 contains 13 residues. V lost 7 bases to trimming and J lost 0 bases, with 9 bases between them. The CDR3 is CASTRGANYGYTF. CDR3 bases: TGTGCCAGCACAAGGGGCGCTAACTATGGCTACACCTTC.